The 22 T cell receptor beta chains in this list originate from one sample, sequenced in a study of response to subunit inactivated influenza vaccine. Each CDR3 protein gets one entry after TCRdb re-called the RT-PCR reads with MiXCR. The sample includes over 450,000 distinct CDR3 sequences, 13% of them seen just once. The source was PBMCs from blood, collected 45 days after vaccination. The receptor set was obtained from a man in his forties or fifties who received an inactivated influenza vaccine.

In this sample, this clonotype turned up a few times. This sequence joins TRBV10-3 and TRBJ2-5, with TRBD2 matching over 7 bases. The germline V gene encodes CDR1 ENHRY and CDR2 SYGVKD. V gave up 0 bases and J gave up 4 bases; unmatched junction bases: 8. The CDR3 extends over 16 amino acids. The CDR3 region has the DNA TGTGCCATCAGTGAGTCTGGGGGAGGGCCGAGAGAGACCCAGTACTTC. Its translation: CAISESGGGPRETQYF.

This chain connects TRBV28 to TRBJ2-3, with D perhaps matching TRBD2 (6 bases). Germline-derived CDR1 and CDR2 are MDHEN and SYDVKM. V dropped 2 bases and J dropped 2 bases, with 14 bases sitting between them. The CDR3 extends over 16 amino acids. In nucleotides, the CDR3 is TGTGCCAGCAGTTTAGGGCGGGAACCCTACACAGATACGCAGTATTTT. It specifies CASSLGREPYTDTQYF.

This chain joins TRBV20-1 and TRBJ2-3; 10 nucleotides agree with TRBD2. V shed 3 bases, J shed 2 bases, and the junction held 20 bases outside the gene matches. CDR1 and CDR2 (germline): DFQATT, SNEGSKA (reference sequence). The CDR3 has 20 residues. The CDR3 sequence is CSARAPGLAGVPSTTDTQYF. Written as DNA, the CDR3 is TGCAGTGCTAGGGCTCCGGGCCTAGCGGGAGTCCCCTCTACCACAGATACGCAGTATTTT.

The gene calls are TRBV18 and TRBJ2-3, with 9 bases lining up with TRBD1. J gave up 5 bases and V 3 bases, and 6 bases lay outside the gene matches. CDR3 length equals 15 residues. Per germline, CDR1 KGHSH and CDR2 LQKENI. In DNA form, the CDR3 reads TGTGCCAGCTCACCCACCGGGACAGGGAGAGATACGCAGTATTTT. It is translated as CASSPTGTGRDTQYF. Supplemented by reference TRBV18 and TRBJ2-3, the full variable domain reads NAGVMQNPRHLVRRRGQEARLRCSPMKGHSHVYWYRQLPEEGLKFMVYLQKENIIDESGMPKERFSAEFPKEGPSILRIQQVVRGDSAAYFCASSPTGTGRDTQYFGPGTRLTVL.

This clonotype was counted a few times. The gene calls are TRBV20-1 and TRBJ2-3; D is possibly TRBD1 (5 bases). Trimming stripped 3 bases from V and 0 bases from J, with 16 bases between. Germline V gene sequence: CDR1 DFQATT, CDR2 SNEGSKA (reference sequence). This CDR3 is 16 amino acids long. CDR3 sequence (DNA): TGCAGTGCTAGTAGACCCCAGGGATTTAGCACAGATACGCAGTATTTT. Protein: CSASRPQGFSTDTQYF.

This clonotype has more than one count but fewer than ten. The CDR3 spells CASSLESTSGSIGELFF. In DNA, the CDR3 is TGTGCCAGCAGCTTAGAGTCGACTAGCGGGAGTATCGGGGAGCTGTTTTTT. This rearrangement joins TRBV11-2 to TRBJ2-2, with 12 bases matching TRBD2. The CDR3 has 17 amino acids. V gave up 0 bases and J gave up 7 bases; unmatched junction bases: 6. The germline gives CDR1 SGHAT, CDR2 FQNNGV.

This clonotype appeared a few times. The chain employs TRBV15 and TRBJ2-7; D not certain. V shed 0 bases and J shed 6 bases, with 15 bases lying between them. This CDR3 has 15 amino acids. The V gene's germline CDR1 is LNHNV and CDR2 YYDKDF (reference sequence). The CDR3 spells CATSRDRRDAREQYF. The CDR3 DNA is TGTGCCACCAGCAGAGATCGTCGCGACGCGCGCGAGCAGTACTTC. The variable domain in full, completed from reference TRBV15 and TRBJ2-7, reads DAMVIQNPRYQVTQFGKPVTLSCSQTLNHNVMYWYQQKSSQAPKLLFHYYDKDFNNEADTPDNFQSRRPNTSFCFLDIRSPGLGDTAMYLCATSRDRRDAREQYFGPGTRLTVT.

The genes are TRBV7-2 and TRBJ2-3; 9 bases match TRBD1. Germline V CDR1 and CDR2: SGHTA, FQGNSA. The trim removed 7 bases at V and 4 bases at J, leaving 9 bases unmatched. This CDR3 contains 15 residues. The CDR3 region has the DNA TGTGCCAGCAACCAGGGACAGGGTAGTTCAGATACGCAGTATTTT. Amino acid sequence: CASNQGQGSSDTQYF. The full variable domain, completed using reference TRBV7-2 and TRBJ2-3, is GAGVSQSPSNKVTEKGKDVELRCDPISGHTALYWYRQSLGQGLEFLIYFQGNSAPDKSGLPSDRFSAERTGGSVSTLTIQRTQQEDSAVYLCASNQGQGSSDTQYFGPGTRLTVL.

This clonotype was observed a handful of times. The chain couples TRBV20-1 to TRBJ2-3, with 7 bases matching TRBD1. The CDR3 loop spans 14 amino acids. After removal of 5 bases from V and 0 bases from J, the junction contained 5 bases not matched to a gene. Germline V gives CDR1 DFQATT, CDR2 SNEGSKA (reference sequence). CDR3 region: CSALRQGSTDTQYF. The CDR3 coding sequence is TGCAGTGCTCTTCGACAGGGTAGCACAGATACGCAGTATTTT.

V usage is TRBV27 and J usage is TRBJ2-3; TRBD1 is a possible D gene (5 bases). Germline CDR1 MNHEY, CDR2 SMNVEV (reference sequence). The CDR3 contains 15 residues. Trimming took 3 bases from V and 0 from J, leaving 10 bases between them. In DNA form, the CDR3 reads TGTGCCAGCAGTTTCAGGGTCCGAAGCACAGATACGCAGTATTTT. As protein: CASSFRVRSTDTQYF.

This clonotype was observed a few times. Written as DNA, the CDR3 is TGTGCCAGCAGACCGGGACTAGCGGGACACACCGGGGAGCTGTTTTTT. Its protein is CASRPGLAGHTGELFF. This chain uses TRBV6-1 with TRBJ2-2; 13 bases map to TRBD2. CDR3 length equals 16 residues. V shed 6 bases and J 3 bases; nucleotides not matched to a gene: 4. From germline, CDR1 is MNHNS and CDR2 SASEGT.

This sequence joins TRBV14 and TRBJ2-7; 8 bases are shared with TRBD2. From germline, CDR1 is SGHDN and CDR2 FVKESK. Unmatched junction bases numbered 9, after V lost 2 bases and J lost 3 bases. The CDR3 sequence is 16 residues long. The CDR3 protein is CASSQPGTGGSYEQYF. Here the CDR3 DNA reads TGTGCCAGCAGCCAACCTGGGACGGGAGGGAGCTACGAGCAGTACTTC.

Only a few counts were recorded for this clonotype. V is TRBV18 and J is TRBJ2-7, with D perhaps TRBD2 (6 bases). There are 13 residues in the CDR3. Germline V CDR1 and CDR2: KGHSH, LQKENI. The V end was cut by 3 bases, the J end by 6 bases, with 12 bases between. The CDR3 nucleotides are TGTGCCAGCTCACCCTCCCGGGGGTTCGAGCAGTACTTC. Amino acids: CASSPSRGFEQYF.

This clonotype appeared a few times. The V and J genes are TRBV5-8 and TRBJ1-1; D unclear. V lost 4 bases and J 5 bases, leaving 15 bases between the germline ends. The CDR3 length is 14 residues. From germline, CDR1 is SGHTS and CDR2 YDEGEE. The CDR3 loop reads CASSLRISWTEAFF. For the CDR3, the DNA is TGTGCCAGCAGCCTCAGGATTTCGTGGACTGAAGCTTTCTTT.

This clonotype was detected once. This may arise from a read error, as a much more abundant clone is one base away. This chain links TRBV12-3 or TRBV12-4 with TRBJ1-5, with 9 bases fitting TRBD1. The CDR3 runs 15 residues. The CDR3 DNA reads as TGTGACAGCAGTCGACAGGGGGTTATACGTCAGCCCCAGCATTTT. Amino acids: CDSSRQGVIRQPQHF.

The chain carries TRBV12-3 or TRBV12-4 and TRBJ1-2; no reliable D call. The CDR3 is 14 amino acids. Trimming took 3 bases from V and 2 from J, leaving 10 bases between them. The CDR3 DNA sequence: TGTGCCAGCAGTTTTGGTGGGCAAAACTATGGCTACACCTTC. Translation gives CASSFGGQNYGYTF.

This clonotype was counted between two and nine times. The chain combines TRBV2 with TRBJ1-1; 7 bases align to TRBD1. Germline CDR1 SNHLY, CDR2 FYNNEI. This CDR3 spans 14 amino acids. V lost 5 bases, J lost 5 bases, and 8 bases stayed unmatched. This CDR3 is CASSLTGARTEAFF. The CDR3 DNA sequence: TGTGCCAGCAGTCTTACAGGGGCGCGAACTGAAGCTTTCTTT.

On this clonotype: At one of its ends the junction is not consistent with the germline gene, which may arise from a read error. The chain combines TRBV27 with TRBJ1-1; D may be TRBD1 (5 bases). Germline CDR1 is MNHEY and CDR2 is SMNVEV (reference sequence). The CDR3 has 14 amino acids. The CDR3 loop is CASSFRQKNTEASF. CDR3 sequence (DNA): TGTGCCAGCAGTTTCCGACAGAAGAACACTGAAGCTTCCTTT.

The V call is TRBV6-1, the J call TRBJ1-1; D possibly corresponds to TRBD1 (6 bases). The CDR3 runs 13 residues. Trimming stripped 7 bases from V and 4 bases from J, with 13 bases between. Looked up from germline, CDR1 is MNHNS and CDR2 is SASEGT. The CDR3 spells CASTGQLGTEAFF. The CDR3 DNA reads TGTGCCAGCACCGGACAGTTAGGCACTGAAGCTTTCTTT.

This clonotype was recorded at least ten times. The chain combines TRBV12-3 or TRBV12-4 with TRBJ1-1; D is unclear. The V end lost 5 bases, the J end lost 3 bases, and 13 bases lay between the germline ends. The CDR3 totals 14 residues. CDR3 coding DNA: TGTGCCAGCAGTCCACTTTTGCGAGACACTGAAGCTTTCTTT. Its translation is CASSPLLRDTEAFF.

This clonotype came up a few times. The V gene is TRBV19, the J gene TRBJ1-1; D is unclear. The CDR3 has 15 amino acids. V was shortened by 7 bases and J by 0 bases, with 15 bases between the two germline ends. Germline CDR1 is LNHDA and CDR2 is SQIVND (reference sequence). In DNA, the CDR3 is TGTGCCAGTACCCCGGTCCTTTTCGTGAACACTGAAGCTTTCTTT. Its protein is CASTPVLFVNTEAFF.

On this clonotype itself: A much bigger clone sits one base away, suggesting this may be a read error. The rearrangement joins TRBV7-9 to TRBJ2-5; D ambiguous. The CDR3 runs to 11 residues. CDR1 SEHNR and CDR2 FQNEAQ come from the germline V gene (reference sequence). Between the trimmed V and J ends, which lost 5 bases and 5 bases, there was a span of 6 bases. The CDR3 DNA sequence: TGTGCCAGCAGCCCCTTTGAGACCCAGTACTTC. Protein sequence: CASSPFETQYF.